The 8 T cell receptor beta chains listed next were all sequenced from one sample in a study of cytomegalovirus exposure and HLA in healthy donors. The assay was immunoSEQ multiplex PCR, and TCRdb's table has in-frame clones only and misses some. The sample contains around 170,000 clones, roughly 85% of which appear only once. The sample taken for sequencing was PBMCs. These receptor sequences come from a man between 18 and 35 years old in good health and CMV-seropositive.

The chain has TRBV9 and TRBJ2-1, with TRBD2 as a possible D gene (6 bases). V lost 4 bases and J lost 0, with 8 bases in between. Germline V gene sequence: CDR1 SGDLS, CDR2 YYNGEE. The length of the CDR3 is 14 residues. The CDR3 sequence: CASSLASSYNEQFF. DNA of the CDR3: TGTGCCAGCAGCCTAGCGAGCTCCTACAATGAGCAGTTCTTC.

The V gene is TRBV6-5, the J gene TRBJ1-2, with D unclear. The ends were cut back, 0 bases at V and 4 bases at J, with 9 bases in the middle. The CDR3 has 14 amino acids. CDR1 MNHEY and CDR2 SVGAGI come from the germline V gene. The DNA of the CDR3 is TGTGCCAGCAGTTACTCACAAGCTAGCTATGGCTACACCTTC. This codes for CASSYSQASYGYTF.

The CDR3 bases are TGCGCCAGCAGCTTGGACTTCCGACAGGGGGCTACGGGAGGAGATACGCAGTATTTT. Its protein is CASSLDFRQGATGGDTQYF. V is TRBV5-1 and J is TRBJ2-3; 10 nucleotides match TRBD1. V gave up 0 bases and J gave up 5 bases; unmatched junction bases: 15. The CDR3 runs 19 residues. From germline, CDR1 is SGHRS and CDR2 YFSETQ.

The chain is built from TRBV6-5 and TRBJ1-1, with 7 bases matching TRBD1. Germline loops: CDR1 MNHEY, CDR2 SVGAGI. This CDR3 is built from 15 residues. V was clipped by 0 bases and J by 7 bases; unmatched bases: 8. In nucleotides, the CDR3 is TGTGCCAGCAGTTACTCGGTCGGAGGGGGCGGTGAAGCTTTCTTT. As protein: CASSYSVGGGGEAFF.

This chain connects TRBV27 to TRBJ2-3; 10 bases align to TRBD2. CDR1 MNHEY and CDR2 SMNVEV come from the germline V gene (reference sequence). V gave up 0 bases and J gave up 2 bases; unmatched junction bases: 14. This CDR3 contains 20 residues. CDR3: CASSLSWGSGGQMFTDTQYF. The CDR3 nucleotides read TGTGCCAGCAGTTTATCTTGGGGTAGCGGGGGGCAAATGTTCACAGATACGCAGTATTTT.

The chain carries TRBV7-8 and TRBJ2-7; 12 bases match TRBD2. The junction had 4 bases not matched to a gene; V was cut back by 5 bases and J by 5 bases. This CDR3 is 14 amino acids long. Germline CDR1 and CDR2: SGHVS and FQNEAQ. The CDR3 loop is CASSLTSGSDEQYF. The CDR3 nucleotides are TGTGCCAGCAGCCTGACTAGCGGGAGCGACGAGCAGTACTTC.

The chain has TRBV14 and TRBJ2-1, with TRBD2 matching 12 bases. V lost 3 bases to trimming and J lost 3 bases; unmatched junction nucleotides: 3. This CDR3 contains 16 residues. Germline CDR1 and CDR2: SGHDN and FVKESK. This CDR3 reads CASSHGLAGSYNEQFF. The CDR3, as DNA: TGTGCCAGCAGCCATGGACTAGCGGGAAGCTACAATGAGCAGTTCTTC. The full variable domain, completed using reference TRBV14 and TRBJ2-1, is EAGVTQFPSHSVIEKGQTVTLRCDPISGHDNLYWYRRVMGKEIKFLLHFVKESKQDESGMPNNRFLAERTGGTYSTLKVQPAELEDSGVYFCASSHGLAGSYNEQFFGPGTRLTVL.

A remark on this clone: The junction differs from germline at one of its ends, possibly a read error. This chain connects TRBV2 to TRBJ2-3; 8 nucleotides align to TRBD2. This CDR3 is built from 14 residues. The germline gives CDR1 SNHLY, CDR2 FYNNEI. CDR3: CASSDEAGDHEIRF. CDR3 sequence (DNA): TGTGCCAGCAGTGACGAAGCGGGAGACCACGAAATTCGTTTT.